This T cell receptor beta chain was found in a study of blood T cell repertoires in COVID-19. Study at large: T cells, B-cell-depleted T cells, or PBMCs provided the cDNA or gDNA that served as material.

Germline lookup yields CDR1 SGHNT and CDR2 YYREEE (reference sequence). This CDR3 spans 14 amino acids. V dropped 4 bases and J dropped 2 bases, with 12 bases sitting between them. In the original analysis: Estimated nucleated cell counts came from reference gene primer amplification. Some clones are missing from TCRdb's copy, which holds only in-frame ones; the method was immunoSEQ multiplex PCR. V, J and clone size are those of that table, while D and trimming were read from the DNA. The table has 150,000 to 200,000 clones, around nine tenths seen once. This clonotype was sampled from a man aged 35 to 55 with active or convalescent COVID-19. Input material: peripheral blood. The rearrangement joins TRBV5-4 to TRBJ2-5; no firm D call. The CDR3 region is CASSLGKTQETQYF. CDR3 DNA sequence: TGTGCCAGCAGCCTGGGGAAGACACAAGAGACCCAGTACTTC.